These T cell receptor beta chains were read from a single sample in a study of T-cell memory formation after mild COVID-19. MiXCR was run by TCRdb on the 5' RACE reads, yielding one entry per CDR3 protein. Among about 270,000 distinct CDR3 sequences, 15% to 20% were seen once, and the ten largest hold 23%. Sequencing was performed on PBMCs or a T cell subset sorted from them (not recorded which). These receptors were collected from a young man who had mild COVID-19 (a few samples of this study predate the infection). Cell type and time point are not known. Each CDR3 is given with its conserved first and last residue. The D gene is left open where the match is weak. A clone size is listed for some rows: how often the clone was seen (once, few, many), or a class if it is expanded.

cdr3_nt: TGCGCCAGCAGCCTTGACAGGGCTAGGGGGCGCGAGACCCAGTACTTC
cdr3_aa: CASSLDRARGRETQYF
cdr3_length: 16
d_call: TRBD1
clone_size: NA
j_call: TRBJ2-5
v_call: TRBV5-1

cdr3_nt: TGTGCCAGCAGCCAACTAGCGGGGGCCTTCAGGGAGCAGTTCTTC
cdr3_aa: CASSQLAGAFREQFF
cdr3_length: 15
d_call: TRBD2
clone_size: once
j_call: TRBJ2-1
v_call: TRBV14

cdr3_nt: TGTGCCATCAGCCAGACAGGGCCTCATGAAAAACTGTTTTTT
cdr3_aa: CAISQTGPHEKLFF
cdr3_length: 14
d_call: TRBD1
clone_size: few
j_call: TRBJ1-4
v_call: TRBV10-3

cdr3_nt: TGTGCCAGCAGCGCTGACAGGACGGCAGATACGCAGTATTTT
cdr3_aa: CASSADRTADTQYF
cdr3_length: 14
d_call: NA
clone_size: few
j_call: TRBJ2-3
v_call: TRBV6-1

cdr3_nt: TGTGCCAGCAGTCCTAACCCGGGACAGTATTACGAGCAGTACTTC
cdr3_aa: CASSPNPGQYYEQYF
cdr3_length: 15
d_call: TRBD1
clone_size: NA
j_call: TRBJ2-7
v_call: TRBV7-9

cdr3_nt: TGTGCCACCAGCGGATGGAGTGAGCAGTTCTTC
cdr3_aa: CATSGWSEQFF
cdr3_length: 11
d_call: NA
clone_size: few
j_call: TRBJ2-1
v_call: TRBV15

cdr3_nt: TGCGCCAGCAGCTTCGCGTGGGACAGGGTTGGAGGAAGTGAAAAACTGTTTTTT
cdr3_aa: CASSFAWDRVGGSEKLFF
cdr3_length: 18
d_call: TRBD1
clone_size: few
j_call: TRBJ1-4
v_call: TRBV5-1

cdr3_nt: TGCGCCAGCAGCCGGACTAGCAGGGACACAGATACGCAGTATTTT
cdr3_aa: CASSRTSRDTDTQYF
cdr3_length: 15
d_call: TRBD2
clone_size: few
j_call: TRBJ2-3
v_call: TRBV5-1

cdr3_nt: TGTGCCAGCAGCCTTCCCGGGAACCGCCACGAGCAGTACTTC
cdr3_aa: CASSLPGNRHEQYF
cdr3_length: 14
d_call: NA
clone_size: NA
j_call: TRBJ2-7
v_call: TRBV7-6

cdr3_nt: TGTGCCAGCAGCTTAGAAGAGTACGTCCCAGAGAGCACCGGGGAGCTGTTTTTT
cdr3_aa: CASSLEEYVPESTGELFF
cdr3_length: 18
d_call: NA
clone_size: many
j_call: TRBJ2-2
v_call: TRBV7-9

cdr3_nt: TGCGCCAGCAGCCAAGGACAGGGGAAGTGGAAGATGGATGAGCAGTTCTTC
cdr3_aa: CASSQGQGKWKMDEQFF
cdr3_length: 17
d_call: TRBD1
clone_size: NA
j_call: TRBJ2-1
v_call: TRBV4-3

cdr3_nt: TGTGCCAGCAGTTTAGGGACAGATGCTTTCTACGAGCAGTACTTC
cdr3_aa: CASSLGTDAFYEQYF
cdr3_length: 15
d_call: NA
clone_size: NA
j_call: TRBJ2-7
v_call: TRBV12-3/TRBV12-4

cdr3_nt: TGCGCCAGCAGCCAAGATTTCGTGCTCTACTCTGGAAACACCATATATTTT
cdr3_aa: CASSQDFVLYSGNTIYF
cdr3_length: 17
d_call: NA
clone_size: few
j_call: TRBJ1-3
v_call: TRBV4-3

cdr3_nt: TGTGCCAGCACTCCGACCGGGGTGCACACTGAAGCTTTCTTT
cdr3_aa: CASTPTGVHTEAFF
cdr3_length: 14
d_call: NA
clone_size: NA
j_call: TRBJ1-1
v_call: TRBV7-9

cdr3_nt: TGTGCCAGCAGTTACGACGGACATGCGGGGCGCCTCTCCTACGAGCAGTACTTC
cdr3_aa: CASSYDGHAGRLSYEQYF
cdr3_length: 18
d_call: NA
clone_size: few
j_call: TRBJ2-7
v_call: TRBV6-5

cdr3_nt: TGCAGCGTTGAAGGGCAGCATAGCACAGATACGCAGTATTTT
cdr3_aa: CSVEGQHSTDTQYF
cdr3_length: 14
d_call: NA
clone_size: few
j_call: TRBJ2-3
v_call: TRBV29-1